The 10 T cell receptor beta chains below were found in one sample sequenced in a study of cytomegalovirus exposure and HLA in healthy donors. PCR involved 60 Vbeta and 13 Jbeta primers. Assay: immunoSEQ multiplex PCR; the TCRdb copy retains only in-frame clones and omits some. Of roughly 140,000 clones in the sample, over 60% are singletons; the top ten hold about 6.5%. Sequencing was carried out using PBMCs. These receptors originate from a man aged 40-50 years in good health and CMV-seropositive.

The rearrangement joins TRBV29-1 to TRBJ1-1; TRBD1 agrees at 8 bases. The junction had 2 bases not matched to a gene; V was cut back by 7 bases and J by 1 base. This CDR3 is built from 12 residues. Germline loops: CDR1 SQVTM, CDR2 ANQGSEA. The CDR3 DNA reads as TGCAGCGCCGGACAGGGGAACACTGAAGCTTTCTTT. This sequence encodes CSAGQGNTEAFF.

The chain links TRBV9 to TRBJ2-3, with 7 positions matching TRBD2. The germline gives CDR1 SGDLS, CDR2 YYNGEE. This CDR3 region has 15 residues. V trimming: 4 bases; J trimming: 4 bases; junction bases outside the gene matches: 9. The CDR3 sequence is CASSPQGGLADTQYF. The DNA for the CDR3 is TGTGCCAGCAGCCCCCAGGGAGGGCTCGCAGATACGCAGTATTTT.

This rearrangement joins TRBV7-6 to TRBJ1-3; D may be TRBD1 (5 bases). This CDR3 comprises 12 residues. The V end was cut by 8 bases, the J end by 3 bases, with 8 bases between. CDR1 SGHVS and CDR2 FNYEAQ come from the germline V gene. The CDR3 nucleotides read TGTGCCAGCGGGGGGAATGGAAACACCATATATTTT. Translating it yields CASGGNGNTIYF.

This clone appeared a few times. V is TRBV7-9 and J is TRBJ1-3; TRBD1 is a possible D gene (6 bases). The CDR3 is made up of 15 amino acids. Trimming took off 0 bases at V and 3 bases at J, with 9 bases between the two ends. Per the germline V gene, CDR1 is SEHNR and CDR2 is FQNEAQ (reference sequence). CDR3 protein: CASSLAAGDGNTIYF. In nucleotides, the CDR3 is TGTGCCAGCAGCTTAGCAGCAGGGGATGGAAACACCATATATTTT.

The chain is built from TRBV5-1 and TRBJ2-3; 11 bases are a match to TRBD2. Germline loops: CDR1 SGHRS, CDR2 YFSETQ. The CDR3 is 16 amino acids. V shed 2 bases and J 5 bases; nucleotides not matched to a gene: 7. The CDR3 region is CASSFNLAGGGDTQYF. CDR3 DNA: TGCGCCAGCAGCTTCAACCTAGCGGGGGGTGGAGATACGCAGTATTTT.

V and J are TRBV27 and TRBJ2-7; 8 bases are a match to TRBD1. The CDR3 runs to 16 residues. Germline V lookup: CDR1 MNHEY, CDR2 SMNVEV (reference sequence). With V trimmed by 5 bases and J by 5 bases, 14 bases remained unmatched. CDR3 bases: TGTGCCAGCAGTCCCCCCGCCGGACAGGGTACCCACGAGCAGTACTTC. It encodes CASSPPAGQGTHEQYF.

The V call is TRBV11-3, the J call TRBJ2-2, with D unclear. The V gene lost 1 base and the J gene lost 5 bases, with 2 bases spanning the gap. The CDR3 extends over 12 amino acids. Germline V CDR1 and CDR2: SGHNT, YENEEA. CDR3 loop: CASSLVTGELFF. The DNA for the CDR3 is TGTGCCAGCAGCTTAGTAACCGGGGAGCTGTTTTTT. Filled out from reference TRBV11-3 and TRBJ2-2, the complete variable domain reads EAGVVQSPRYKIIEKKQPVAFWCNPISGHNTLYWYLQNLGQGPELLIRYENEEAVDDSQLPKDRFSAERLKGVDSTLKIQPAELGDSAVYLCASSLVTGELFFGEGSRLTVL.

V usage is TRBV28 and J usage is TRBJ2-1; 12 nucleotides match TRBD2. V was clipped by 3 bases and J by 0 bases; unmatched bases: 6. This CDR3 contains 18 residues. The germline V gene encodes CDR1 MDHEN and CDR2 SYDVKM. The DNA of the CDR3 is TGTGCCAGCAGTTTGCTTGGACTAGCGGGGTCCTCCTACAATGAGCAGTTCTTC. This gives the protein CASSLLGLAGSSYNEQFF.

V and J are TRBV28 and TRBJ1-5; 7 bases fit TRBD1. The CDR3 spans 17 residues. With 5 bases clipped from V and 0 bases from J, the junction kept 10 bases outside the gene matches. The germline V gene has CDR1 MDHEN and CDR2 SYDVKM. The CDR3 nucleotides read TGTGCCAGCAGTCCAAGACAGGGTGGTCATAGCAATCAGCCCCAGCATTTT. Protein product: CASSPRQGGHSNQPQHF. Combining the CDR3 with reference TRBV28 and TRBJ1-5 gives the whole variable domain DVKVTQSSRYLVKRTGEKVFLECVQDMDHENMFWYRQDPGLGLRLIYFSYDVKMKEKGDIPEGYSVSREKKERFSLILESASTNQTSMYLCASSPRQGGHSNQPQHFGDGTRLSIL.

This clone was seen only once. The chain employs TRBV7-8 and TRBJ2-7; 8 bases are shared with TRBD2. The CDR3 has 14 amino acids. Germline CDR1 SGHVS, CDR2 FQNEAQ. J was trimmed by 2 bases and V by 5 bases; bases with no gene match: 5. CDR3 sequence (DNA): TGTGCCAGCAGCGCCGGGACTAGTCCCTACGAGCAGTACTTC. Translating gives CASSAGTSPYEQYF.